These T cell receptor beta chains were read from a single sample in a study of beta chain features in type 1 diabetes. Only in-frame clones appear in the TCRdb table, and some are missing; sequencing was by immunoSEQ multiplex PCR. The sample consists of 300,000 or so clones, less than 9.5% of them appearing once. Sequencing was carried out using central memory CD4+ T cells from blood. The receptors were gathered from a woman between 18 and 30 years old in good health. Each CDR3 is given with its conserved first and last residue. A D gene is named only where the DNA matches it firmly. The size of a clone is reported for some rows only, either as once, few or many, or as a class for expanded clones.

TGCAGCTTCACAGGATTTAGCACAGATACGCAGTATTTT | CSFTGFSTDTQYF | TRBV29-1 | few | NA | TRBJ2-3
TGTGCCAGCAGTTTGTCCGGGACAGGGGCCTATAGGGGCTACACCTTC | CASSLSGTGAYRGYTF | TRBV28 | NA | TRBD1 | TRBJ1-2
TGTGCCAGCAGCGAGGGCAGGGGGAAGGGTGGCTACACCTTC | CASSEGRGKGGYTF | TRBV9 | NA | TRBD1 | TRBJ1-2
TGTGCCAGCAGCTTAGCGAAAACCTGGGGAACAAAAGAGACCCAGTACTTC | CASSLAKTWGTKETQYF | TRBV7-8 | many | NA | TRBJ2-5
TGTGCCAGCAGCCCGGGGACAGGGAGAAAACTGTTTTTT | CASSPGTGRKLFF | TRBV7-2 | few | TRBD1 | TRBJ1-4
TGTGCCAGCAGCCGGGCCCGCTGGTACGAGCAGTACTTC | CASSRARWYEQYF | TRBV14 | few | NA | TRBJ2-7
TGTGCCAGCAGCCTAGCCCCGACAGGGCGAGAGACCCAGTACTTC | CASSLAPTGRETQYF | TRBV7-3 | few | TRBD1 | TRBJ2-5
TGTGCCAGCAGTTACGGCGACGGGGTCAACACTGAAGCTTTCTTT | CASSYGDGVNTEAFF | TRBV6-5 | NA | NA | TRBJ1-1
TGCGCCAGCAGCCAAGTTGGACAGGGTTTGGCGGAAAAACTGTTTTTT | CASSQVGQGLAEKLFF | TRBV4-3 | NA | TRBD1 | TRBJ1-4
TGTGCCAGCAGTTACTCGAGAGTGGGAGAGACCCAGTACTTC | CASSYSRVGETQYF | TRBV6-6 | NA | NA | TRBJ2-5
TGCGCCAGCAGCGGCCCGGGACTTCAAGAGACCCAGTACTTC | CASSGPGLQETQYF | TRBV5-1 | NA | NA | TRBJ2-5
TGTGCCAGCAGCCAACGGGGGCAGGGGACCTACGAGCAGTACTTC | CASSQRGQGTYEQYF | TRBV5-4 | few | NA | TRBJ2-7